The 21 T cell receptor beta chains reported below all come from one sample, sequenced in a study of blood T cell repertoires in COVID-19. Sequencing was performed with immunoSEQ multiplex PCR; in TCRdb, only in-frame clones are kept and a portion is missing. The sample includes about 95,000 clones, approximately 88% of them seen just once. The material sequenced was peripheral blood. Receptor source: a man in his 60s with COVID-19, enrolled during active disease.

J is TRBJ1-6 and V is TRBV30; D gene uncertain. CDR1 and CDR2 from the germline V gene are GTSNPN and SVGIG (reference sequence). There are 13 residues in the CDR3. Trimming shortened V by 3 bases and J by 4 bases, and 7 bases separated the two germline ends. The CDR3 is CAWRGSYNSPLHF. The CDR3 nucleotides are TGTGCCTGGAGGGGCAGTTATAATTCACCCCTCCACTTT.

The rearrangement links TRBV25-1 to TRBJ2-3; TRBD1 agrees at 10 bases. Germline V lookup: CDR1 MGHDK, CDR2 SYGVNS. V was clipped by 3 bases and J by 6 bases; unmatched bases: 6. This CDR3 comprises 15 residues. For the CDR3, the DNA is TGTGCCAGCAGTGATATGGGACAGGGGATTGATACGCAGTATTTT. Translation gives CASSDMGQGIDTQYF.

The chain links TRBV30 to TRBJ2-2; 14 bases are shared with TRBD2. In germline, CDR1 is GTSNPN, CDR2 SVGIG (reference sequence). The ends lost 7 bases at V and 4 bases at J; junction bases unmatched: 5. This CDR3 is built from 15 residues. DNA of the CDR3: TGTGCCTTCCGGACTAGCGGGAGGATCACCGGGGAGCTGTTTTTT. Residues: CAFRTSGRITGELFF.

In its sample, this clone was seen once. The chain recombines TRBV29-1 with TRBJ1-3, with D possibly being TRBD1 (5 bases). The CDR3 has 14 amino acids. Germline V CDR1 and CDR2: SQVTM, ANQGSEA. Deletions cut 3 bases from V and 4 bases from J, with 13 bases between. The CDR3 here is CSVDTAGQGNTIYF. The CDR3 coding sequence is TGCAGCGTTGATACGGCAGGGCAAGGAAACACCATATATTTT.

This chain links TRBV11-2 with TRBJ2-1; the D gene is possibly TRBD1 (5 bases). Germline CDR1 and CDR2: SGHAT and FQNNGV. This CDR3 spans 14 amino acids. V gave up 0 bases and J gave up 8 bases, with 11 bases separating them. The CDR3 nucleotides are TGTGCCAGCAGCTTAGATTGGGGCCTCTATGAGCAGTTCTTC. Encoded protein: CASSLDWGLYEQFF.

This chain connects TRBV4-1 to TRBJ2-7, with TRBD1 matching 10 bases. Unmatched junction bases numbered 16, after V lost 2 bases and J lost 6 bases. CDR1 and CDR2 (germline): MGHRA, YSYEKL. The CDR3 extends over 18 amino acids. This CDR3 is CASSQRDRGRGTTSEQYF. The CDR3 DNA is TGCGCCAGCAGCCAAAGAGACAGGGGGCGAGGGACGACCTCCGAGCAGTACTTC.

This chain links TRBV10-3 with TRBJ1-5; TRBD1 is a possible D gene (6 bases). This CDR3 region has 14 residues. Germline CDR1 and CDR2: ENHRY and SYGVKD. The V end lost 7 bases, the J end lost 3 bases, and 13 bases lay between the germline ends. CDR3 in DNA: TGTGCCATCAAGGCAGGGGACTACAATCAGCCCCAGCATTTT. Amino acids: CAIKAGDYNQPQHF.

The chain recombines TRBV7-2 with TRBJ2-2, with a tentative D call TRBD1 (7 bases). This CDR3 region has 15 residues. V was pared by 2 bases and J by 6 bases, with 13 bases between. Germline V gene lookup returns CDR1 SGHTA and CDR2 FQGNSA. In DNA form, the CDR3 reads TGTGCCAGCAGCTTAACCCAGGGGGGTGCCGGGGAGCTGTTTTTT. Translating gives CASSLTQGGAGELFF.

Regarding this clone: An end of the junction does not agree with germline; a read error may underlie this. The rearrangement uses TRBV4-2 and TRBJ1-5, with 8 bases matching TRBD1. The length of the CDR3 is 15 residues. The germline V gene encodes CDR1 LGHNA and CDR2 YNFKEQ. CDR3 loop: CASSQGQGYNQPQHF. CDR3 DNA: TGTGCCAGCAGTCAAGGACAGGGCTACAATCAGCCCCAGCATTTT.

The chain carries TRBV7-3 and TRBJ2-5; TRBD2 is a possible D gene (6 bases). CDR1 is SGHTA and CDR2 is FQGTGA in the germline V gene. Trimming pared 0 bases from V and 5 bases from J, leaving 10 bases between. The CDR3 loop spans 14 amino acids. CDR3 nucleotides: TGTGCCAGCAGCTTAACTCCGGGAGTGGAGACCCAGTACTTC. This translates into CASSLTPGVETQYF.

The V gene is TRBV5-6, the J gene TRBJ2-1, with 11 bases matching TRBD1. Losses at the gene ends were 4 bases for V and 9 bases for J; bases not matched to a gene: 3. Germline values: CDR1 SGHDT, CDR2 YYEEEE. The CDR3 loop spans 13 amino acids. Here the CDR3 reads CASSRGTGGEQFF. CDR3 DNA sequence: TGTGCCAGCAGCAGAGGGACAGGGGGTGAGCAGTTCTTC.

The genes are TRBV19 and TRBJ2-2; the D is unclear. V dropped 7 bases and J dropped 2 bases, with 17 bases sitting between them. The CDR3 runs 16 residues. Germline V lookup: CDR1 LNHDA, CDR2 SQIVND (reference sequence). The CDR3 loop is CASTIRFPPNTGELFF. The CDR3 coding sequence is TGTGCCAGTACGATTCGGTTCCCGCCCAACACCGGGGAGCTGTTTTTT.

The rearrangement joins TRBV7-9 to TRBJ2-7; D may be TRBD2 (5 bases). Germline-derived CDR1 and CDR2 are SEHNR and FQNEAQ (reference sequence). The CDR3 is 12 amino acids. V was pared by 1 base and J by 12 bases, with 13 bases between. In DNA form, the CDR3 reads TGTGCCAGCAGCTTAGACGTTCCAGGACTGTACTTC. This sequence encodes CASSLDVPGLYF.

This clone appeared once. This chain joins TRBV6-5 and TRBJ2-7; 8 nucleotides line up with TRBD2. Trimming took 6 bases from V and 9 from J; bases not matched to a gene: 10. Looked up from germline, CDR1 is MNHEY and CDR2 is SVGAGI. This CDR3 is 13 amino acids long. The CDR3 loop reads CASSTGTRRVQYF. DNA of the CDR3: TGTGCCAGCAGCACCGGGACTAGGCGTGTGCAGTACTTC.

This clone was seen just once. This chain connects TRBV7-9 to TRBJ2-1; 9 bases map to TRBD2. Germline CDR1 reads SEHNR; CDR2 reads FQNEAQ (reference sequence). The CDR3 extends over 15 amino acids. With 6 bases clipped from V and 9 bases from J, the junction kept 12 bases outside the gene matches. Written as DNA, the CDR3 is TGTGCCAGCAGTTCGAGGGGGCCTAGCGGGACTGAGCAGTTCTTC. Its protein is CASSSRGPSGTEQFF. Drawing the rest from reference TRBV7-9 and TRBJ2-1, the complete variable domain is DTGVSQNPRHKITKRGQNVTFRCDPISEHNRLYWYRQTLGQGPEFLTYFQNEAQLEKSRLLSDRFSAERPKGSFSTLEIQRTEQGDSAMYLCASSSRGPSGTEQFFGPGTRLTVL.

This sequence joins TRBV12-3 or TRBV12-4 and TRBJ1-2; 7 positions match TRBD1. Trimming at V came to 3 bases and at J to 8 bases, leaving 6 bases not matched to a gene. The CDR3 contains 13 residues. In nucleotides, the CDR3 is TGTGCCAGCAGTTTCACGGACAGGCGAGGCTACACCTTC. This sequence encodes CASSFTDRRGYTF.

J is TRBJ2-1 and V is TRBV27, with no clear D. Trimming shortened V by 5 bases and J by 0 bases, and 8 bases separated the two germline ends. This CDR3 is built from 14 residues. Germline V CDR1 and CDR2: MNHEY, SMNVEV (reference sequence). The CDR3 DNA sequence: TGTGCCAGCAGTCCCCCGAGCTCCTACAATGAGCAGTTCTTC. As protein: CASSPPSSYNEQFF.

This clone was seen only once. J is TRBJ2-5 and V is TRBV16; a possible D gene is TRBD1 (6 bases). Trimming took 1 base from V and 3 from J, leaving 21 bases between them. Per germline, CDR1 KGHSY and CDR2 FQNENV. The CDR3 consists of 18 residues. DNA of the CDR3: TGTGCCAGCAGCCAATATTTTTCTACAGGGCAGGGGAAAGAGACCCAGTACTTC. Translation gives CASSQYFSTGQGKETQYF.

The V gene is TRBV28, the J gene TRBJ1-2, with D tentatively TRBD1 (5 bases). Trimming removed 5 bases from V and 0 bases from J, with 16 bases in between. CDR1 is MDHEN and CDR2 is SYDVKM in the germline V gene. The CDR3 runs to 16 residues. The CDR3 DNA is TGTGCCAGCAGTGGGGCCACGGCAAACACTAACTATGGCTACACCTTC. The encoded protein is CASSGATANTNYGYTF.

The J gene is TRBJ1-1, the V gene TRBV5-1, with D unclear. Deletions cut 9 bases from V and 0 bases from J, with 12 bases between. This CDR3 is 13 amino acids long. Per germline, CDR1 SGHRS and CDR2 YFSETQ. CDR3: CATQSGVNTEAFF. The CDR3 bases are TGCGCCACCCAAAGCGGGGTGAACACTGAAGCTTTCTTT.

A single count supports this clone. J is TRBJ2-3 and V is TRBV3-1 (or the pseudogene TRBV3-2); 8 positions agree with TRBD1. Germline V gives CDR1 LGHDT, CDR2 YNNKEL (reference sequence). With 1 base clipped from V and 3 bases from J, the junction kept 3 bases outside the gene matches. CDR3 size: 15 residues. The CDR3 DNA is TGTGCCAGCAGCCAAGGGAGACAGGGGACAGATACGCAGTATTTT. Its translation: CASSQGRQGTDTQYF.